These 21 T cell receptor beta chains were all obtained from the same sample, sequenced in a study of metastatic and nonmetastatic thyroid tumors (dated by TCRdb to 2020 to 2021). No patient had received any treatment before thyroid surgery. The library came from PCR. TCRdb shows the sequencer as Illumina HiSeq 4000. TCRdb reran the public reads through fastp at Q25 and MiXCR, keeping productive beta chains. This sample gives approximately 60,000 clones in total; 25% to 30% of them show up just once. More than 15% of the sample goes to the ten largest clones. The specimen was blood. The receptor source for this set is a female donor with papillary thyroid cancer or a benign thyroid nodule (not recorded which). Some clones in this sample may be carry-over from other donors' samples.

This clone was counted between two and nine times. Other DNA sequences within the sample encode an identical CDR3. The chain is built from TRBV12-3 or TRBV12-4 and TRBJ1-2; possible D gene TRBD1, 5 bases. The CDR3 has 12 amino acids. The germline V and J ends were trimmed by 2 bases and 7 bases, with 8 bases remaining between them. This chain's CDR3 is CASSLSGSGYTF. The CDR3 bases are TGTGCCAGCAGTTTATCAGGGTCTGGCTACACCTTC.

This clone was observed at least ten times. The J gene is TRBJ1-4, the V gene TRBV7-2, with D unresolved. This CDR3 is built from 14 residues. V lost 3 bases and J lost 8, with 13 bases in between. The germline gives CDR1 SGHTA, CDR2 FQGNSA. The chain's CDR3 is CASSFTRLGEKLFF. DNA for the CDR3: TGTGCCAGCAGCTTTACAAGGCTTGGGGAAAAACTGTTTTTT.

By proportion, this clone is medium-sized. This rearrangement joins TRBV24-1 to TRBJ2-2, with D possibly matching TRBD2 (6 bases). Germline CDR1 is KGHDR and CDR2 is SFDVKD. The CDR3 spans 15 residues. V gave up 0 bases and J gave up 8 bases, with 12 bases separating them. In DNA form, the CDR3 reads TGTGCCACCAGTGATTTGGGAGGGTCCAGAGGGGAGCTGTTTTTT. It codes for CATSDLGGSRGELFF.

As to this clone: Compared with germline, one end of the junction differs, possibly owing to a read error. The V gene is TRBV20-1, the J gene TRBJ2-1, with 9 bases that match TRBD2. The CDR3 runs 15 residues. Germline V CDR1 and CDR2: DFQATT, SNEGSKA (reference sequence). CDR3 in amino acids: CSALTGTSSYNEQFF. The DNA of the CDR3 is TGCAGTGCTCTAACCGGGACTAGCTCCTACAATGAACAGTTCTTC.

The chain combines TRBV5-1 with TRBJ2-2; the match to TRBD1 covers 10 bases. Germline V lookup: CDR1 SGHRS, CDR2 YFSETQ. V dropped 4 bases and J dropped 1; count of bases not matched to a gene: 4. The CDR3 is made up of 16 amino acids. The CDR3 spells CASSKDRGQNTGELFF. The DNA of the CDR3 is TGCGCCAGCAGCAAAGACAGGGGGCAGAACACCGGGGAGCTGTTTTTT.

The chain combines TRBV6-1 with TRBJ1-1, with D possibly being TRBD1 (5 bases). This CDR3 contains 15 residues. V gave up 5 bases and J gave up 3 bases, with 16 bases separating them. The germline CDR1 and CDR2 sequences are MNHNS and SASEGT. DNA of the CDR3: TGTGCCAGCAGTCAGCCGGGGGGGGGTTACACTGAAGCTTTCTTT. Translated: CASSQPGGGYTEAFF.

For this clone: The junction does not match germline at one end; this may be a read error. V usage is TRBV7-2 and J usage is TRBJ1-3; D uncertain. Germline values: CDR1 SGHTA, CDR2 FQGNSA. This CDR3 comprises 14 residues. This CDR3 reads CASSLAKEGNTIYF. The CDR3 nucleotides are TGTGCCAGCAGTTTAGCTAAGGAGGGAAACACCATATATTTT. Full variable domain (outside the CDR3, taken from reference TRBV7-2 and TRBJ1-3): GAGVSQSPSNKVTEKGKDVELRCDPISGHTALYWYRQSLGQGLEFLIYFQGNSAPDKSGLPSDRFSAERTGGSVSTLTIQRTQQEDSAVYLCASSLAKEGNTIYFGEGSWLTVV.

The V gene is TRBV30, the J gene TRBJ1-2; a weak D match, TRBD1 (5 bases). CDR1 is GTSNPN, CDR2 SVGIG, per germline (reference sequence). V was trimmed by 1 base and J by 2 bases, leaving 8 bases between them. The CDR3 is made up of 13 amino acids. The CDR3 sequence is CAWSGDGNYGYTF. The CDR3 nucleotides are TGTGCCTGGAGTGGGGACGGAAACTATGGCTACACCTTC.

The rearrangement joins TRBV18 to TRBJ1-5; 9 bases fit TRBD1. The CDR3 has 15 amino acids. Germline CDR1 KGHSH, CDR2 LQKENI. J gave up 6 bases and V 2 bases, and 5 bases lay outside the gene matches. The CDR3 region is CASSPIRTGVQPQHF. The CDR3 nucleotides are TGTGCCAGCTCACCAATACGGACAGGGGTTCAGCCCCAGCATTTT.

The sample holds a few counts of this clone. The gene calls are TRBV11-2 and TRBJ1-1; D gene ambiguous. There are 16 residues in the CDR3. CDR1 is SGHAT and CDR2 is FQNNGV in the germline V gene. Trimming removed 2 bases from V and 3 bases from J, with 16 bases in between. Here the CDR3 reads CASSLQPMGLYTEAFF. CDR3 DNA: TGTGCCAGCAGCTTACAGCCGATGGGTTTGTACACTGAAGCTTTCTTT.

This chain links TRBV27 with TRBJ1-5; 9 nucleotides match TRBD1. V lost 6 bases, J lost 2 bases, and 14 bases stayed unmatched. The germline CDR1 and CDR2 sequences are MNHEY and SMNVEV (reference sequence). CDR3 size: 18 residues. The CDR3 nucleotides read TGTGCCAGCAGGGGAATTGGGACAGGGCTATGGGGCAATCAGCCCCAGCATTTT. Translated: CASRGIGTGLWGNQPQHF.

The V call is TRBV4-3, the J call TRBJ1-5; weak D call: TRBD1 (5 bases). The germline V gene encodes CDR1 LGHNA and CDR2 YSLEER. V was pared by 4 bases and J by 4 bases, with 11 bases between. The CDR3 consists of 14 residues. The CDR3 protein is CASSPGYGNQPQHF. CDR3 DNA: TGCGCCAGCAGCCCAGGGTATGGGAATCAGCCCCAGCATTTT.

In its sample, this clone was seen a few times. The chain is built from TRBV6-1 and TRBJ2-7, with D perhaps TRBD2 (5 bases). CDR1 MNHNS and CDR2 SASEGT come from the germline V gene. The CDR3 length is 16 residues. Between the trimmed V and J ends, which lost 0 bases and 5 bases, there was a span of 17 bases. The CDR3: CASSEAVSRRRHEQYF. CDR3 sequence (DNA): TGTGCCAGCAGTGAAGCGGTATCCCGGAGGAGGCACGAGCAGTACTTC.

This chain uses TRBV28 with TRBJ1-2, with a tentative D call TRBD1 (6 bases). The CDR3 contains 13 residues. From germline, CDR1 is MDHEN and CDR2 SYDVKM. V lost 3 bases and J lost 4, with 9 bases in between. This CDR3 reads CASSLGAAYGYTF. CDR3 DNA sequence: TGTGCCAGCAGTTTGGGGGCAGCCTATGGCTACACCTTC.

CDR3 nucleotides: TGCGCCAGCAGCTTGGCCCCTAGCGGGGGGGTATACTACGAGCAGTACTTC. It specifies CASSLAPSGGVYYEQYF. J is TRBJ2-7 and V is TRBV5-1, with TRBD2 matching 12 bases. The CDR3 is 17 amino acids. V gave up 0 bases and J gave up 3 bases; unmatched junction bases: 7. Germline V gives CDR1 SGHRS, CDR2 YFSETQ.

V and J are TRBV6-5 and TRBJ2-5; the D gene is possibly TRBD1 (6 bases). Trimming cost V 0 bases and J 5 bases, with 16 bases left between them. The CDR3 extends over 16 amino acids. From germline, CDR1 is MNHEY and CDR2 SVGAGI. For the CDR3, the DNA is TGTGCCAGCAGTTACTCGAACGCACAGGGCGGGGAGACCCAGTACTTC. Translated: CASSYSNAQGGETQYF.

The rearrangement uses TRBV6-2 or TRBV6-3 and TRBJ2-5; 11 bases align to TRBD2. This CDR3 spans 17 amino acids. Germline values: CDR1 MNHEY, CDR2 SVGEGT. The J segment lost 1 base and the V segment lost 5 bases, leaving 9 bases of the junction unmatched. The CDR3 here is CASSTMTSGIVQETQYF. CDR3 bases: TGTGCCAGCAGTACTATGACTAGCGGGATCGTCCAAGAGACCCAGTACTTC.

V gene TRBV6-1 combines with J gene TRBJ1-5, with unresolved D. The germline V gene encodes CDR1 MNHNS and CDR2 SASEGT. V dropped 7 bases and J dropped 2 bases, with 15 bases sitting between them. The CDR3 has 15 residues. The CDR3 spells CASNDWRDGNQPQHF. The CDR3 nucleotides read TGTGCCAGCAATGACTGGCGGGATGGCAATCAGCCCCAGCATTTT.

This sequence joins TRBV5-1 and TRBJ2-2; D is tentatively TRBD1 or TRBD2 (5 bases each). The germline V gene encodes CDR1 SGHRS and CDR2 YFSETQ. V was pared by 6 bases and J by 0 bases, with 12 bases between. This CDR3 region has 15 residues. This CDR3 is CASTLQDSNTGELFF. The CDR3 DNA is TGCGCCAGCACGCTACAGGACTCGAACACCGGGGAGCTGTTTTTT.

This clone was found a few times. The CDR3 is CSARGSGQGYGYTF. The CDR3 coding sequence is TGCAGTGCTAGAGGTTCCGGACAGGGATATGGCTACACCTTC. V gene TRBV20-1 combines with J gene TRBJ1-2, with 8 bases that match TRBD1. The CDR3 is made up of 14 amino acids. With V trimmed by 1 base and J by 5 bases, 6 bases remained unmatched. From germline, CDR1 is DFQATT and CDR2 SNEGSKA (reference sequence).

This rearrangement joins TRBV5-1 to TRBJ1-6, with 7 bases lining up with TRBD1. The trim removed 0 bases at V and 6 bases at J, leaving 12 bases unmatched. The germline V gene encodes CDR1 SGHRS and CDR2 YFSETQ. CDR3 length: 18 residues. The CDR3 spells CASSLAPGWDSRNSPLHF. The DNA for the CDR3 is TGCGCCAGCAGCTTGGCGCCGGGATGGGACAGCCGTAATTCACCCCTCCACTTT.